This T cell receptor beta chain originates from a study of tumor-infiltrating lymphocytes in localized non-small cell lung cancer. Overall study: Some samples were collected after neoadjuvant chemotherapy; smokers, never-smokers and several histologies were included. Study-level findings and limits: Different pieces of the same tissue were used for each assay. Available tissue quantity limited TCR sequencing to a patient subset.

This clone was observed once. Its antigen is not known. The repertoire was sequenced with immunoSEQ multiplex PCR; TCRdb's copy has only in-frame clones and lacks some. The sample lists approximately 13,000 clones, approximately 85% occurring once. V lost 2 bases and J 7 bases, leaving 12 bases between the germline ends. Germline loops: CDR1 MNHNY, CDR2 SVGAGI (reference sequence). The CDR3 consists of 13 residues. The receptor's source is a human donor with non-small cell lung cancer. Sequenced: uninvolved lung tissue not adjacent to the tumor. V gene TRBV6-6 combines with J gene TRBJ2-7, with D possibly being TRBD2 (5 bases). CDR3 nucleotide sequence: TGTGCCAGCAGTTACGTACGAGGGTATGAGCAGTACTTC. This codes for CASSYVRGYEQYF.